Presented here are 9 T cell receptor beta chains from one specimen sequenced in a study of cytomegalovirus exposure and HLA in healthy donors. Sequenced by immunoSEQ multiplex PCR; TCRdb stores in-frame clones only, minus some. Among about 200,000 clones listed, 70% to 85% were seen once. Specimen: PBMCs. These TCRs come from a woman in her twenties or thirties in good health and CMV-seropositive.

The CDR3 region is CASSPTQGATGELFF. CDR3 DNA: TGTGCCAGCAGTCCTACACAGGGGGCTACCGGGGAGCTGTTTTTT. The chain recombines TRBV27 with TRBJ2-2, with 9 positions matching TRBD1. The germline gives CDR1 MNHEY, CDR2 SMNVEV (reference sequence). The CDR3 loop spans 15 amino acids. V shed 5 bases and J 5 bases; nucleotides not matched to a gene: 6.

The rearrangement joins TRBV7-2 to TRBJ2-7; D gene ambiguous. V gave up 3 bases and J gave up 4 bases, with 10 bases separating them. Looked up from germline, CDR1 is SGHTA and CDR2 is FQGNSA. This CDR3 is built from 13 residues. The CDR3 nucleotides read TGTGCCAGCAGCTTGCACAGAACATACGAGCAGTACTTC. As protein: CASSLHRTYEQYF.

This rearrangement joins TRBV5-1 to TRBJ2-3; no firm D call. The V gene lost 1 base and the J gene lost 0 bases, with 9 bases spanning the gap. CDR1 is SGHRS, CDR2 YFSETQ, per germline. The CDR3 covers 15 residues. The CDR3 region has the DNA TGCGCCAGCAGCTTGAGTGGCCGTAGCACAGATACGCAGTATTTT. Translated: CASSLSGRSTDTQYF.

The chain is built from TRBV7-9 and TRBJ1-2, with D tentatively TRBD1 (5 bases). V was pared by 5 bases and J by 4 bases, with 8 bases between. Germline V gives CDR1 SEHNR, CDR2 FQNEAQ (reference sequence). This CDR3 spans 12 amino acids. The CDR3 coding sequence is TGTGCCAGCAGCAGACAGCTCTATGGCTACACCTTC. It translates to CASSRQLYGYTF. Together with reference TRBV7-9 and TRBJ1-2, the CDR3 gives the full variable domain: DTGVSQNPRHKITKRGQNVTFRCDPISEHNRLYWYRQTLGQGPEFLTYFQNEAQLEKSRLLSDRFSAERPKGSFSTLEIQRTEQGDSAMYLCASSRQLYGYTFGSGTRLTVV.

The chain links TRBV6-6 to TRBJ2-2; weak D call: TRBD1 (6 bases). Trimming took off 6 bases at V and 6 bases at J, with 14 bases between the two ends. From germline, CDR1 is MNHNY and CDR2 SVGAGI (reference sequence). This CDR3 region has 14 residues. The CDR3 DNA reads as TGTGCCAGCAGGACCGACAGGTTATCCGGGGAGCTGTTTTTT. Its protein is CASRTDRLSGELFF.

The chain joins TRBV19 to TRBJ1-2, with a tentative D call TRBD1 (5 bases). The CDR3 is 14 amino acids. Trimming pared 1 base from V and 7 bases from J, leaving 13 bases between. CDR1 and CDR2 from the germline V gene are LNHDA and SQIVND (reference sequence). The CDR3 protein is CASSIAGGAAGYTF. CDR3 DNA: TGTGCCAGTAGTATAGCGGGGGGAGCAGCTGGCTACACCTTC.

The chain is built from TRBV29-1 and TRBJ1-2; D call uncertain. CDR3 length: 16 residues. V was shortened by 5 bases and J by 6 bases, with 25 bases between the two germline ends. Per germline, CDR1 SQVTM and CDR2 ANQGSEA. CDR3 sequence (DNA): TGCAGCGTTCCAACAGCGGAGCTAAAGCAATCGGATGGCTACACCTTC. Encoded protein: CSVPTAELKQSDGYTF.

The rearrangement links TRBV7-6 to TRBJ1-3; TRBD1 matches at 8 bases. CDR1 is SGHVS and CDR2 is FNYEAQ in the germline V gene. The CDR3 is made up of 15 amino acids. V shed 5 bases and J 0 bases; nucleotides not matched to a gene: 3. In DNA, the CDR3 is TGTGCCAGCAGCCTGGACAGGGCCTCTGGAAACACCATATATTTT. Translating gives CASSLDRASGNTIYF.

V usage is TRBV4-1 and J usage is TRBJ2-5, with a weak D call TRBD2 (5 bases). Germline V gene sequence: CDR1 MGHRA, CDR2 YSYEKL. There are 15 residues in the CDR3. V was cut by 3 bases and J by 5 bases, with 16 bases left in between. The CDR3 sequence: CASSHWVGDGETQYF. DNA of the CDR3: TGCGCCAGCAGCCACTGGGTCGGGGATGGGGAGACCCAGTACTTC.